This TCR beta chain came from a study of response to subunit inactivated influenza vaccine. This clonotype was counted between two and nine times. Antigen unknown. TCRdb called the RT-PCR reads again in MiXCR, with one record for every CDR3 protein. The sample includes 150,000 to 200,000 distinct CDR3 sequences, 10% to 15% of them seen just once. Notes on the study in general: The authors proposed limited new T cell recruitment per seasonal influenza vaccination.

A further study also used this sample, focusing on T cells expressing NK-cell markers. That study adds: In generating TCR beta cDNA, 5'RACE template switching with UMIs was used. It was sorted CD3+CD56+NKG2C+, CD3+CD56+NKG2C- and CD3+CD56-NKG2C+ T cells that supplied the TCR beta repertoires. In several experiments, sorting was restricted to alpha-beta TCR T cells by an anti-gamma-delta TCR antibody. Dominant NKG2C+ clonotypes accounted for about 1.0-8% of CD8+ T cells in six or seven donors.

The clonotype originates from a middle-aged man who received an inactivated influenza vaccine. The sequences come from CD8+ T cells sorted from PBMCs, collected 12 days after vaccination.

The CDR3 here is CASGRPGTANEKLFF. In DNA, the CDR3 is TGTGCCAGCGGACGACCCGGGACAGCTAATGAAAAACTGTTTTTT. V and J are TRBV27 and TRBJ1-4; 7 nucleotides align to TRBD1. This CDR3 is built from 15 residues. Germline CDR1 MNHEY, CDR2 SMNVEV (reference sequence). J gave up 3 bases and V 8 bases, and 9 bases lay outside the gene matches.